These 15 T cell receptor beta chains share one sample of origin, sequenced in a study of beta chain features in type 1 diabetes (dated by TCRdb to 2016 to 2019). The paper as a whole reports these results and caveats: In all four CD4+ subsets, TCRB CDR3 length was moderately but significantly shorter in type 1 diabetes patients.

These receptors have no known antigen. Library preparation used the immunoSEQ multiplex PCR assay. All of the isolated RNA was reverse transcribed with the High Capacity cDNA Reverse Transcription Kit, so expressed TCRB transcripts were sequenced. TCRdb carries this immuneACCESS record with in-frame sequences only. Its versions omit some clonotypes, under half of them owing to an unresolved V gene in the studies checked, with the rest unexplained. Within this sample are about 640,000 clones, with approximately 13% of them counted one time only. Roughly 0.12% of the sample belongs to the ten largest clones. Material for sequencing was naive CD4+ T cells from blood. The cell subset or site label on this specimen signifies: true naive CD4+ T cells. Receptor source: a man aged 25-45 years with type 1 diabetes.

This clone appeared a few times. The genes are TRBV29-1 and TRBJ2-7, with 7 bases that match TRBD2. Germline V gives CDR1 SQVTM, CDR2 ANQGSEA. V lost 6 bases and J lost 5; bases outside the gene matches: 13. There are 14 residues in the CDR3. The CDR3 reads CSVAIAGSGHEQYF. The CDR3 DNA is TGCAGCGTCGCAATAGCGGGTTCTGGACACGAGCAGTACTTC.

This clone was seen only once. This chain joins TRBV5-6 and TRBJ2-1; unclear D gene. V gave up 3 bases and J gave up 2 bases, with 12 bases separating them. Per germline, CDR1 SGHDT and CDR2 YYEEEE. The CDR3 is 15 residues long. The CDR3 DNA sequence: TGTGCCAGCAGCTCGGACGGCCAGGCCTACAATGAGCAGTTCTTC. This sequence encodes CASSSDGQAYNEQFF.

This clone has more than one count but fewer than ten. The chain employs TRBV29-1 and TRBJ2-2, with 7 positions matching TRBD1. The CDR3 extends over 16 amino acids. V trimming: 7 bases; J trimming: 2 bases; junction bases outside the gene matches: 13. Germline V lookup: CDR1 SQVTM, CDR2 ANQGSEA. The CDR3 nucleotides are TGCAGCGCATACTTTGGGGACAGAGTAAACACCGGGGAGCTGTTTTTT. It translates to CSAYFGDRVNTGELFF.

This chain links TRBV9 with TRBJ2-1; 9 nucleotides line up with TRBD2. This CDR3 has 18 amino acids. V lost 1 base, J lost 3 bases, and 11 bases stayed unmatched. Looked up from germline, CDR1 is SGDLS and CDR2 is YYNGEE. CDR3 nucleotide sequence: TGTGCCAGCAGCGTAATGGGCCGTAGGCGGGGGGGCTACAATGAGCAGTTCTTC. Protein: CASSVMGRRRGGYNEQFF. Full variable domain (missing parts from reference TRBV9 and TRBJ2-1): DSGVTQTPKHLITATGQRVTLRCSPRSGDLSVYWYQQSLDQGLQFLIQYYNGEERAKGNILERFSAQQFPDLHSELNLSSLELGDSALYFCASSVMGRRRGGYNEQFFGPGTRLTVL.

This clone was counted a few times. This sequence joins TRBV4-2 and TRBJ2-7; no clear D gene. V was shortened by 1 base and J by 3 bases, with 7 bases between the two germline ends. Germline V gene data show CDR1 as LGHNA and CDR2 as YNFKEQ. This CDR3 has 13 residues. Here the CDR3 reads CASSQADGYEQYF. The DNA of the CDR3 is TGTGCCAGCAGCCAAGCGGACGGCTACGAGCAGTACTTC.

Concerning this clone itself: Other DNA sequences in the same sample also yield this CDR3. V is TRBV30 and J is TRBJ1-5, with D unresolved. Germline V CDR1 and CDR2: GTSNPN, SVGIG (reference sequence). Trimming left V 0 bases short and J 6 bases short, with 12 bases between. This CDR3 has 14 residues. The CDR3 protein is CAWSVAGSVQPQHF. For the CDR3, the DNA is TGTGCCTGGAGTGTAGCAGGCTCCGTTCAGCCCCAGCATTTT.

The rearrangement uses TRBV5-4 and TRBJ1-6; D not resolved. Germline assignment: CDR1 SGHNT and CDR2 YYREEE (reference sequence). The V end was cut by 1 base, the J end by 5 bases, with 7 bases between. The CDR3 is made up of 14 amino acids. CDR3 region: CASSLRSNNSPLHF. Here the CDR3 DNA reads TGTGCCAGCAGCTTGAGAAGTAATAATTCACCCCTCCACTTT.

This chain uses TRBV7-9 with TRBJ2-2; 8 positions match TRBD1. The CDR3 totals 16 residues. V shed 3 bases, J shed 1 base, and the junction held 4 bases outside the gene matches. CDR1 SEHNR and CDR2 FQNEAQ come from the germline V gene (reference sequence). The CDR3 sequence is CASSFLGQGNTGELFF. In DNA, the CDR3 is TGTGCCAGCAGCTTCCTAGGACAGGGGAACACCGGGGAGCTGTTTTTT.

CDR3 sequence (DNA): TGTGCCAGCTCACCTAATGACCAAGAGACCCAGTACTTC. It translates to CASSPNDQETQYF. The chain combines TRBV18 with TRBJ2-5; D unresolved. The ends were cut back, 3 bases at V and 0 bases at J, with 5 bases in the middle. Germline values: CDR1 KGHSH, CDR2 LQKENI. The CDR3 spans 13 residues.

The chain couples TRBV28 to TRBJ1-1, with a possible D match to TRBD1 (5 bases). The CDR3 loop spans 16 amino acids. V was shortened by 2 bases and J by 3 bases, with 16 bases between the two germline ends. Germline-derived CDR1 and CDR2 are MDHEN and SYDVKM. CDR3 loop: CASSLPLPGGDTEAFF. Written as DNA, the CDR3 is TGTGCCAGCAGTTTACCCCTCCCGGGGGGGGACACTGAAGCTTTCTTT.

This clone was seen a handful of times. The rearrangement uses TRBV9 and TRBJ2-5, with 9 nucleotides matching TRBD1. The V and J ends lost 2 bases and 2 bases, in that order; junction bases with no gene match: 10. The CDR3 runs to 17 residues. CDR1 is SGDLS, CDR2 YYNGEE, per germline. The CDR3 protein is CASSVSSGTGYQETQYF. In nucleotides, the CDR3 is TGTGCCAGCAGCGTCTCCTCCGGGACAGGGTATCAAGAGACCCAGTACTTC.

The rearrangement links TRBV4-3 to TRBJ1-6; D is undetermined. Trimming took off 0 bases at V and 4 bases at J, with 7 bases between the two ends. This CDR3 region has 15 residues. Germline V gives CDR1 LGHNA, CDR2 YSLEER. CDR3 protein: CASSQETGYNSPLHF. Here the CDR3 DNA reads TGCGCCAGCAGCCAAGAGACGGGGTATAATTCACCCCTCCACTTT.

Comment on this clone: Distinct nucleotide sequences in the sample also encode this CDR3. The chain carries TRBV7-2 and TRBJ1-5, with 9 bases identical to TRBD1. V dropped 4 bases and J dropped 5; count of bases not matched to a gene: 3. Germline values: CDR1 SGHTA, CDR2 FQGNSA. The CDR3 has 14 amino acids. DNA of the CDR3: TGTGCCAGCAGCTCCCGACAGGGGGATCAGCCCCAGCATTTT. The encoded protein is CASSSRQGDQPQHF.

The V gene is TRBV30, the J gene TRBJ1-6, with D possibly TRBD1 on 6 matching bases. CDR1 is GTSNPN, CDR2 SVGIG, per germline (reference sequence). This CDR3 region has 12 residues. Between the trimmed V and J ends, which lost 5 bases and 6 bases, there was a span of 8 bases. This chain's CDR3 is CAWGQTNSPLHF. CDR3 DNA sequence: TGTGCCTGGGGACAGACTAATTCACCCCTCCACTTT.

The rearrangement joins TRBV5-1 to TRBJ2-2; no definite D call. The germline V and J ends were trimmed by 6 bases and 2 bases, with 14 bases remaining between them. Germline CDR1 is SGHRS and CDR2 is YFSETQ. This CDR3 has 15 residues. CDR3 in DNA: TGCGCCAGCATCCTCGACAAAACTAACACCGGGGAGCTGTTTTTT. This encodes CASILDKTNTGELFF.